The clone carrying this TCR beta chain was seen many times. Its target is not known. In TCRdb, the 5' RACE reads were re-called with MiXCR into one record per CDR3 protein. The sample contains tens of thousands of distinct CDR3 sequences, approximately 7.3% of which appear only once. The data were obtained in a study of T cells after yellow fever vaccination. General observations from the study: Reappearance after the booster was observed for most primary-vaccination clones (roughly 97% CD4, roughly 88% CD8).

The germline V gene has CDR1 MNHNS and CDR2 SASEGT. The CDR3 covers 16 residues. The V end lost 6 bases, the J end lost 3 bases, and 15 bases lay between the germline ends. This chain links TRBV6-1 with TRBJ1-6, with a possible D match to TRBD1 (5 bases). The sample here was CD8+ T cells sorted from PBMCs, taken approximately 11 days after the first yellow fever vaccination. This clonotype was obtained from a man aged 18-30 years who received the YFV17D yellow fever vaccine. CDR3 nucleotides: TGTGCCAGCAGACTAAAGAGACAGAGCTATAATTCACCCCTCCACTTT. It codes for CASRLKRQSYNSPLHF.